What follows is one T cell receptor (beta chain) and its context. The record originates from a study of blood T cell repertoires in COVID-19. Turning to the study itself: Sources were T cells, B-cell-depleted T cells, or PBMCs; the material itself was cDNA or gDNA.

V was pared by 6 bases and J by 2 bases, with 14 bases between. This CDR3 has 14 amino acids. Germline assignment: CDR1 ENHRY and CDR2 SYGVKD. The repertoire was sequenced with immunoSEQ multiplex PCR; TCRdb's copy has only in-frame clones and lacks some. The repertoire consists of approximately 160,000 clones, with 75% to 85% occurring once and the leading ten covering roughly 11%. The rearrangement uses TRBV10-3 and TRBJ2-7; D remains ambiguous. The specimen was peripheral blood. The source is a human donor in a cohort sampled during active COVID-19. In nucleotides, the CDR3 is TGTGCCATCAGCCCTTTCGACATAGCCTACGAGCAGTACTTC. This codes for CAISPFDIAYEQYF.